What follows are 23 T cell receptor beta chains derived from one specimen sequenced in a study of blood T cell repertoires in COVID-19 (dated by TCRdb to about 2020). Library method: the immunoSEQ multiplex PCR assay. TCRdb mirrors the immuneACCESS table, restricted to in-frame sequences. Some clones are absent from its copies; in checked studies, under half trace to an unresolved V gene, and the reason for the others is unknown. The sample table holds approximately 470,000 clones, of which about 85% were seen once. Under 0.85% of the sample goes to the ten largest clones. Input material: PBMCs or T cells enriched from blood (not recorded which). The receptors were gathered from a woman younger than 30 who had recovered from COVID-19.

The rearrangement uses TRBV5-1 and TRBJ2-7, with 7 positions matching TRBD1. Germline assignment: CDR1 SGHRS and CDR2 YFSETQ. The CDR3 totals 14 residues. V lost 2 bases to trimming and J lost 11 bases; unmatched junction nucleotides: 13. The CDR3 spells CASSFLVGTVTKYF. DNA for the CDR3: TGCGCCAGCAGCTTCCTGGTGGGGACAGTAACTAAGTACTTC.

This rearrangement joins TRBV10-1 to TRBJ1-6, with D maybe TRBD1 (6 bases). V lost 6 bases and J lost 8, with 11 bases in between. Germline lookup yields CDR1 WNHNN and CDR2 SYGVQD (reference sequence). The CDR3 has 13 residues. CDR3 residues: CASRRDIDSPLHF. In DNA, the CDR3 is TGCGCCAGCAGACGGGACATCGATTCACCCCTCCACTTT.

The rearrangement links TRBV5-1 to TRBJ1-1; the D is unclear. Trimming cost V 3 bases and J 4 bases, with 16 bases left between them. The V gene's germline CDR1 is SGHRS and CDR2 YFSETQ. The CDR3 has 15 amino acids. This CDR3 reads CASSSTAREGTEAFF. The CDR3 DNA sequence: TGCGCCAGCAGCTCCACAGCCCGGGAGGGCACTGAAGCTTTCTTT.

The chain is built from TRBV19 and TRBJ2-5, with 9 bases matching TRBD1. CDR1 is LNHDA, CDR2 SQIVND, per germline (reference sequence). The V and J ends lost 6 bases and 2 bases, in that order; junction bases with no gene match: 16. The CDR3 runs 18 residues. The CDR3 is CASSGGNNDRGRQETQYF. DNA for the CDR3: TGTGCCAGTAGCGGGGGTAATAATGACAGGGGGAGACAAGAGACCCAGTACTTC.

This sequence joins TRBV7-9 and TRBJ2-1; TRBD2 aligns across 7 bases. The CDR3 extends over 14 amino acids. Germline values: CDR1 SEHNR, CDR2 FQNEAQ (reference sequence). With 6 bases clipped from V and 0 bases from J, the junction kept 2 bases outside the gene matches. Written as DNA, the CDR3 is TGTGCCAGCAGGCGGGGGTCCTCCTACAATGAGCAGTTCTTC. This sequence encodes CASRRGSSYNEQFF. The full variable domain, completed using reference TRBV7-9 and TRBJ2-1, is DTGVSQNPRHKITKRGQNVTFRCDPISEHNRLYWYRQTLGQGPEFLTYFQNEAQLEKSRLLSDRFSAERPKGSFSTLEIQRTEQGDSAMYLCASRRGSSYNEQFFGPGTRLTVL.

This rearrangement joins TRBV27 to TRBJ1-1, with 8 bases matching TRBD1. The CDR3 covers 13 residues. The germline V gene has CDR1 MNHEY and CDR2 SMNVEV (reference sequence). V shed 6 bases and J 5 bases; nucleotides not matched to a gene: 5. As DNA, the CDR3 is TGTGCCAGCAGAGACAGGGGATGGACTGAAGCTTTCTTT. This gives the protein CASRDRGWTEAFF.

The chain has TRBV21-1 and TRBJ2-5; no DNA check was done on the table's D call, TRBD1. TRBV21-1 is flagged as a pseudogene. The CDR3 has 15 residues. The CDR3 sequence: CAGLIPGQGPETQYF. The DNA for the CDR3 is TGTGCCGGCCTAATTCCGGGACAGGGACCAGAGACCCAGTACTTC.

The rearrangement uses TRBV27 and TRBJ1-1; possible D gene TRBD1, 6 bases. The V gene lost 6 bases and the J gene lost 5 bases, with 19 bases spanning the gap. The CDR3 contains 15 residues. CDR1 MNHEY and CDR2 SMNVEV come from the germline V gene (reference sequence). CDR3 in amino acids: CASRTRGGSGTEAFF. CDR3 bases: TGTGCCAGCAGAACAAGGGGGGGCTCGGGGACTGAAGCTTTCTTT.

This chain joins TRBV6-5 and TRBJ2-7; 7 bases fit TRBD1. Trimming took 6 bases from V and 2 from J; bases not matched to a gene: 7. The CDR3 contains 14 residues. Germline CDR1 and CDR2: MNHEY and SVGAGI. The CDR3 region is CASSTRTGAYEQYF. The CDR3 nucleotides read TGTGCCAGCAGCACACGGACAGGAGCCTACGAGCAGTACTTC.

The chain employs TRBV6-5 and TRBJ2-7, with a tentative D call TRBD1 (5 bases). Trimming stripped 6 bases from V and 2 bases from J, with 17 bases between. CDR3 size: 15 residues. CDR1 MNHEY and CDR2 SVGAGI come from the germline V gene. The CDR3 here is CASRKLKGPPYEQYF. The CDR3 coding sequence is TGTGCCAGCAGGAAATTAAAGGGGCCCCCCTACGAGCAGTACTTC.

J is TRBJ1-5 and V is TRBV19; weak D call: TRBD1 (5 bases). CDR1 and CDR2 (germline): LNHDA, SQIVND (reference sequence). Trimming cost V 3 bases and J 6 bases, with 12 bases left between them. This CDR3 contains 14 residues. Written as DNA, the CDR3 is TGTGCCAGTAGTATTAGGGCAGGGTTTCAGCCCCAGCATTTT. This gives the protein CASSIRAGFQPQHF.

In DNA form, the CDR3 reads TGTGCCAGCAGCTTAGCGCCCGTGGGGGGGGGCACTGAAGCTTTCTTT. It codes for CASSLAPVGGGTEAFF. The chain is built from TRBV7-6 and TRBJ1-1, with a weak D call TRBD1 (5 bases). Germline V gives CDR1 SGHVS, CDR2 FNYEAQ. The CDR3 length is 16 residues. V lost 0 bases and J 4 bases, leaving 15 bases between the germline ends.

In this sample, this clone turned up a few times. The J gene is TRBJ1-4, the V gene TRBV18, with a possible D match to TRBD1 (6 bases). The CDR3 is 17 amino acids. Germline-derived CDR1 and CDR2 are KGHSH and LQKENI. With 2 bases removed from V and 2 bases from J, the gap between germline ends came to 15 bases. CDR3 sequence reads: CASSPRGTSGTNEKLFF. The CDR3, as DNA: TGTGCCAGCTCACCAAGGGGGACCAGCGGCACTAATGAAAAACTGTTTTTT. The full variable domain, rest sourced from reference TRBV18 and TRBJ1-4, is NAGVMQNPRHLVRRRGQEARLRCSPMKGHSHVYWYRQLPEEGLKFMVYLQKENIIDESGMPKERFSAEFPKEGPSILRIQQVVRGDSAAYFCASSPRGTSGTNEKLFFGSGTQLSVL.

This chain joins TRBV12-5 and TRBJ2-7; D is possibly TRBD2 (5 bases). The germline gives CDR1 LGHNT, CDR2 FRNRAP. The CDR3 loop spans 15 amino acids. V lost 6 bases to trimming and J lost 0 bases, with 15 bases between them. CDR3 nucleotides: TGTGCTAGTGGCCGGACTGAACCTAGCTCCTACGAGCAGTACTTC. It is translated as CASGRTEPSSYEQYF.

The V and J genes are TRBV4-1 and TRBJ1-2; 9 bases are a match to TRBD1. The CDR3 is 14 residues long. The V gene's germline CDR1 is MGHRA and CDR2 YSYEKL. Unmatched junction bases numbered 3, after V lost 5 bases and J lost 2 bases. Written as DNA, the CDR3 is TGCGCCAGCAGCTCCGGGACAGGGAACTATGGCTACACCTTC. Amino acid sequence: CASSSGTGNYGYTF.

This chain joins TRBV27 and TRBJ2-1; a possible D gene is TRBD2 (7 bases). The CDR3 is 14 residues long. The germline V gene encodes CDR1 MNHEY and CDR2 SMNVEV (reference sequence). V was cut by 4 bases and J by 6 bases, with 13 bases left in between. In nucleotides, the CDR3 is TGTGCCAGCAGTTGGGGGGGCCTCACCAATGAGCAGTTCTTC. Encoded protein: CASSWGGLTNEQFF.

The chain joins TRBV6-5 to TRBJ2-5; TRBD1 matches at 8 bases. CDR3 length: 14 residues. The junction had 8 bases not matched to a gene; V was cut back by 6 bases and J by 5 bases. Looked up from germline, CDR1 is MNHEY and CDR2 is SVGAGI. CDR3 amino acids: CASRLTGAGETQYF. The CDR3, as DNA: TGTGCCAGCAGATTGACAGGGGCCGGGGAGACCCAGTACTTC.

This sequence joins TRBV19 and TRBJ1-4; the match to TRBD1 covers 7 bases. After removal of 5 bases from V and 8 bases from J, the junction contained 5 bases not matched to a gene. This CDR3 is built from 13 residues. Per the germline V gene, CDR1 is LNHDA and CDR2 is SQIVND (reference sequence). Here the CDR3 reads CASSFRGNEKLFF. CDR3 sequence (DNA): TGTGCCAGTAGTTTCAGGGGGAACGAAAAACTGTTTTTT.

The chain links TRBV12-3 or TRBV12-4 to TRBJ2-2; TRBD2 aligns across 7 bases. V shed 7 bases and J 9 bases; nucleotides not matched to a gene: 8. The CDR3 totals 13 residues. CDR3 DNA sequence: TGTGCCAGCATCGGACTAGGCCATAGGGAGCTGTTTTTT. Amino acid sequence: CASIGLGHRELFF.

The chain employs TRBV10-3 and TRBJ1-5, with TRBD1 as a possible D gene (5 bases). The V end lost 6 bases, the J end lost 1 base, and 10 bases lay between the germline ends. The germline V gene has CDR1 ENHRY and CDR2 SYGVKD. There are 14 residues in the CDR3. The CDR3 bases are TGTGCCATCAGAGATCAGGGCAGCAATCAGCCCCAGCATTTT. This sequence encodes CAIRDQGSNQPQHF.

This clone was seen a single time. Other DNA sequences of this sample code for an identical CDR3. V is TRBV19 and J is TRBJ2-6; TRBD2 is a possible D gene (5 bases). CDR1 and CDR2 (germline): LNHDA, SQIVND (reference sequence). This CDR3 spans 15 amino acids. Between the trimmed V and J ends, which lost 4 bases and 1 base, there was a span of 8 bases. CDR3 nucleotides: TGTGCCAGTAGTACCTGGACTTCTGGGGCCAACGTCCTGACTTTC. Protein product: CASSTWTSGANVLTF.

The chain has TRBV11-2 and TRBJ1-3, with D hard to call. In germline, CDR1 is SGHAT, CDR2 FQNNGV. CDR3 size: 15 residues. V was pared by 0 bases and J by 2 bases, with 8 bases between. CDR3 in amino acids: CASSLDTDTGNTIYF. Here the CDR3 DNA reads TGTGCCAGCAGCTTAGACACAGATACTGGAAACACCATATATTTT. Drawing the rest from reference TRBV11-2 and TRBJ1-3, the complete variable domain is EAGVAQSPRYKIIEKRQSVAFWCNPISGHATLYWYQQILGQGPKLLIQFQNNGVVDDSQLPKDRFSAERLKGVDSTLKIQPAKLEDSAVYLCASSLDTDTGNTIYFGEGSWLTVV.

The CDR3 spells CASSSYGENLKETQYF. The CDR3 DNA is TGTGCCAGCAGTTCATATGGAGAGAACCTAAAAGAGACCCAGTACTTC. This chain joins TRBV6-2 or TRBV6-3 and TRBJ2-5; no clear D gene. The CDR3 contains 16 residues. CDR1 and CDR2 (germline): MNHEY, SVGEGT. With 4 bases removed from V and 3 bases from J, the gap between germline ends came to 18 bases.